This T cell receptor beta chain derives from a study of blood T cell repertoires in COVID-19 (TCRdb year 2020). About the full investigation: Samples from collaborators originated in the United States, Italy and Spain and spanned both the acute and convalescent phases of COVID-19. A de-identified subject ID, COVID-19 status, age in years and sex were almost always included in the sample metadata. The material from the prospective study consisted of cDNA or gDNA derived from T cells, B-cell-depleted T cells, or PBMCs. Deeply sampled blood TCRbeta repertoires from subjects exposed to, actively infected with, or recovered from COVID-19 were included in the dataset. The samples were drawn from the first 160 participants of the ongoing ImmuneRACE study and from some 1,300 subjects provided by 6 global collaborators. HLA class I and class II types, where available, came from metadata supplied by the sample provider rather than from assay-based typing. The repertoires were released in a freely available public database intended as a resource for research on the immune response to SARS-CoV-2.

TCRbeta CDR3 regions were amplified from genomic DNA by means of the immunoSEQ Assay, a bias-controlled multiplex PCR. Per the source publication's procedure: The number of nucleated cells in each sample was estimated by amplification of reference gene primers within the assay. To quantify the absolute abundance of each unique TCRbeta CDR3 rearrangement, sequence reads were collapsed and filtered. For each sample, productive Simpson clonality was calculated as the square root of Simpson's diversity index over productive rearrangements. TCRdb obtained this table from immuneACCESS and retained in-frame rearrangements with V and J assigned. These tables miss some clones; where compared with another copy, unresolved V genes account for less than half of the shortfall, and the remainder is unexplained. V and J calls and clone size are given by that table; D and trimming were obtained from the DNA. In this sample the table shows around 370,000 clones, roughly 89% of which occur a single time. Jointly, the top ten make up around 3.5% of the sample.

Points on this clone: What antigen it recognizes has not been identified. No clone much larger than this one lies a single base away; base qualities are absent.

V lost 3 bases and J lost 10 bases; the stretch between them is 13 bases long. Taken from the germline V gene, the CDR1 and CDR2 loops are KGHSH and LQKENI. From its cysteine to its phenylalanine, the CDR3 spans 13 amino acids. Kept here is only the CDR3 DNA, which spans 39 bases and is read in frame from base 1. Findings and caveats that apply to the study as a whole: Clinical and demographic metadata were provided uncurated, with the amount varying by source and participant.

Another Seattle source contributed samples from volunteer blood donors who had recovered from COVID-19. Whole blood was collected in K2EDTA tubes by collaborating institutions according to the institutions' own protocols. Collaborator samples were shipped for TCRbeta analysis as frozen whole blood, isolated PBMCs, or DNA extracted from either sample type. Recombination joined TRBV18 with TRBJ2-1; the D gene cannot be resolved reliably. This clonotype was obtained from a woman aged 18-30 years who had recovered from COVID-19. Sequencing input: peripheral blood. At the DNA level, the sequence is TGTGCCAGCTCACCCTCCGAGGTCGGGGAGCAGTTCTTC. This encodes CASSPSEVGEQFF.